This T cell receptor (beta chain) was profiled in a study of PD-1 blockade in mismatch repair-deficient tumors. The CDR3 covers 15 residues. V lost 6 bases and J lost 6; bases outside the gene matches: 9. Germline lookup yields CDR1 SEHNR and CDR2 FQNEAQ (reference sequence). To note about this clone: Antigen: not known.

Here immunoSEQ multiplex PCR was the method, and the copy in TCRdb shows in-frame clones only, minus some. The sample has 10,000 or so clones; 75% to 95% are singletons. Time point defined: roughly ten-day in vitro stimulation with candidate neoantigen peptide 3. PCR or immunohistochemistry showed mismatch repair deficiency in every enrolled patient. More than five ELISpot-reactive neoantigen peptides each drove an approximately 10-day in vitro stimulation. An identically run culture lacking peptide was the fold-change baseline. The material was cells cultured in vitro, obtained from a patient treated with pembrolizumab. The receptor was isolated from an adult with mismatch repair-deficient cancer. The rearrangement links TRBV7-9 to TRBJ1-5, with 9 bases aligning to TRBD1. CDR3 loop: CASSLGTGRGQPQHF. The CDR3 nucleotides are TGTGCCAGCAGTCTCGGGACAGGGCGAGGTCAGCCCCAGCATTTT.